This TCR beta chain was sequenced in a study of blood T cell repertoires in COVID-19. Original processing methods: Scientists estimated how many nucleated cells there were by amplifying reference gene primers. Using immunoSEQ multiplex PCR, the repertoire was profiled, and TCRdb retains in-frame clones only, with some absent. The D gene and trimming were derived from the DNA, and the V and J assignments and clone size from that table. The sample consists of around 320,000 clones, roughly 90% of them appearing once. Exposed enrollees encountered a COVID-19 case at some point within 2 weeks before study entry. There are 14 residues in the CDR3. Germline CDR1 reads SNHLY; CDR2 reads FYNNEI. J lost 3 bases, V lost 7 bases, and 6 bases had no gene match.

The clonotype originates from a woman aged 25 to 39 who had been exposed to COVID-19. The chain joins TRBV2 to TRBJ1-1, with TRBD1 matching over 9 bases. The sequenced sample was PBMCs or T cells enriched from blood (not recorded which). The CDR3 bases are TGTGCCAGCAAGAGACGGACAGGGGACACTGAAGCTTTCTTT. Its translation is CASKRRTGDTEAFF.